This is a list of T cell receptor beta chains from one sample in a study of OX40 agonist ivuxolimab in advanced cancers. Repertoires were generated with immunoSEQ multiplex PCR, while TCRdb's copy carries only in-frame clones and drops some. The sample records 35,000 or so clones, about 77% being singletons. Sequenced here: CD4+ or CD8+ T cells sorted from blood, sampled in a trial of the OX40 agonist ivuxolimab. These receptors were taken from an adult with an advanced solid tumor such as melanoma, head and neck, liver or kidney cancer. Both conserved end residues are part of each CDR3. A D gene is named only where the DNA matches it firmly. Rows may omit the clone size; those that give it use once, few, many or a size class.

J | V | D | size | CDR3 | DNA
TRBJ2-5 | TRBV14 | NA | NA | CASSQDWGETQYF | TGTGCCAGCAGCCAAGATTGGGGAGAGACCCAGTACTTC
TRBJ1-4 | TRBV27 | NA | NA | CASSGGGLEKLFF | TGTGCCAGCAGTGGGGGGGGTTTGGAAAAACTGTTTTTT
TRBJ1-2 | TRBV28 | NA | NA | CASSIRQSYGYTF | TGTGCCAGCAGTATCAGACAGAGCTATGGCTACACCTTC
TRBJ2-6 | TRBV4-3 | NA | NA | CASSHLGLGPEYSGANVLTF | TGCGCCAGCAGCCATTTAGGATTGGGGCCCGAATACTCTGGGGCCAACGTCCTGACTTTC
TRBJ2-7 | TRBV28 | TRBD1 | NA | CASRPLDRDFPPYEQYF | TGTGCCAGCAGACCTTTGGACAGGGATTTCCCTCCTTACGAGCAGTACTTC
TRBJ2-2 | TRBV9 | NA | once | CASSEGAIGGELFF | TGTGCCAGCAGCGAGGGTGCTATAGGTGGGGAGCTGTTTTTT
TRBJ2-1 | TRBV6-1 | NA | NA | CASSEDLTTFNNEQFF | TGTGCCAGCAGTGAAGATCTGACTACCTTTAACAATGAGCAGTTCTTC
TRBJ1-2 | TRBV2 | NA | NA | CASSGGERGYTF | TGTGCCAGCAGTGGGGGCGAAAGGGGCTACACCTTC
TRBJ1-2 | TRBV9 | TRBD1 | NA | CASSVGTGGHGYTF | TGTGCCAGCAGCGTAGGGACAGGGGGTCATGGCTACACCTTC
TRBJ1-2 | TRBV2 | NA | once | CASSEIGGSYGYTF | TGTGCCAGCAGTGAAATTGGGGGGAGCTATGGCTACACCTTC
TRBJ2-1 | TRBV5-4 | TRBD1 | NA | CASSAPGQNYNEQFF | TGTGCCAGCAGCGCTCCGGGACAGAACTACAATGAGCAGTTCTTC
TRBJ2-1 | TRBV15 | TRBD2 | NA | CATSRFAGDEQFF | TGTGCCACCAGCAGATTTGCGGGGGATGAGCAGTTCTTC
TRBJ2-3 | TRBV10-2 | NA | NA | CASSESSFGQRSTDTQYF | TGCGCCAGCAGTGAGTCGTCATTCGGCCAGCGAAGCACAGATACGCAGTATTTT
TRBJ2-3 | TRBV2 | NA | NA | CASSEFRGTSTDTQYF | TGTGCCAGCAGTGAATTTCGGGGGACTAGCACAGATACGCAGTATTTT
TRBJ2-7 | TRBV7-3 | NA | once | CASSRQDTYEQYF | TGTGCCAGCAGCCGACAGGATACCTACGAGCAGTACTTC
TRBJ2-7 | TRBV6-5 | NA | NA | CASSYSSSLSYEQYF | TGTGCCAGCAGTTACTCGAGCAGTCTCTCCTACGAGCAGTACTTC
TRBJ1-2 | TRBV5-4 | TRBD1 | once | CASSLAPGQVNYGYTF | TGTGCCAGCAGCTTGGCGCCGGGACAGGTGAACTATGGCTACACCTTC
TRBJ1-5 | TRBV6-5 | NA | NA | CASRPVAGGNQPQHF | TGTGCCAGCCGGCCGGTGGCAGGGGGCAATCAGCCCCAGCATTTT
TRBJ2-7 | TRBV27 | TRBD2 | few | CASSLISGRVYEQYF | TGTGCCAGCAGTCTGATTAGCGGGAGGGTGTACGAGCAGTACTTC
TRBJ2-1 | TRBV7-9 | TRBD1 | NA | CASSLALDRGLYNEQFF | TGTGCCAGCAGCTTAGCCTTAGACAGGGGGCTTTACAATGAGCAGTTCTTC
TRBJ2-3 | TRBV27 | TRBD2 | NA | CASSRSGGAYDTQYF | TGTGCCAGCAGTCGGAGCGGGGGGGCCTATGATACGCAGTATTTT
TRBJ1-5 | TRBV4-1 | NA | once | CASSQDYRVLQPQHF | TGCGCCAGCAGCCAAGATTATAGGGTCCTGCAGCCCCAGCATTTT
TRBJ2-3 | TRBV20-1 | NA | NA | CSGRWGDTQYF | TGCAGTGGGAGGTGGGGAGATACGCAGTATTTT
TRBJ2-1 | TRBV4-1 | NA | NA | CASSQGQAYNEQFF | TGCGCCAGCAGCCAAGGGCAGGCGTACAATGAGCAGTTCTTC
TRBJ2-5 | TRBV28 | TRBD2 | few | CASTLGASGTIQETQYF | TGTGCCAGCACCCTAGGGGCTAGCGGGACGATCCAAGAGACCCAGTACTTC
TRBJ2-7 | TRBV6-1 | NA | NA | CASSTGLREYF | TGTGCCAGCAGTACCGGACTTAGGGAGTACTTC
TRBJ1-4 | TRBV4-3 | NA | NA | CASSQDLADVTTNEKLFF | TGCGCCAGCAGCCAAGATCTTGCAGACGTCACCACTAATGAAAAACTGTTTTTT
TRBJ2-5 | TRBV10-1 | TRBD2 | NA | CASSFQRERWVETQYF | TGCGCCAGCAGTTTTCAGCGGGAGAGGTGGGTAGAGACCCAGTACTTC
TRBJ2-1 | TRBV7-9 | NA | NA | CASSSSGTSYNEQFF | TGTGCCAGCAGCTCCTCCGGGACTTCCTACAATGAGCAGTTCTTC
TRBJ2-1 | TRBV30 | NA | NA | CAWSALDDEQFF | TGTGCCTGGAGCGCCCTCGACGATGAGCAGTTCTTC
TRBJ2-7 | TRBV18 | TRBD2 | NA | CASSPEGAQRGEQYF | TGTGCCAGCTCACCAGAAGGGGCCCAGCGGGGAGAGCAGTACTTC
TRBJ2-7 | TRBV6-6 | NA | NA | CANNVASNSYEQYF | TGTGCCAATAATGTAGCCTCTAACTCCTACGAGCAGTACTTC
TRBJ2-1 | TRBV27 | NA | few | CASSLKGGDYEQFF | TGTGCCAGCAGTTTGAAGGGGGGCGACTATGAGCAGTTCTTC
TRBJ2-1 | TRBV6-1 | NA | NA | CASSSGGGRNEQFF | TGTGCCTCCAGCAGTGGAGGAGGTAGAAATGAGCAGTTCTTC
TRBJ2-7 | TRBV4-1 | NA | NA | CASSQEQGWGEQYF | TGCGCCAGCAGCCAAGAGCAGGGATGGGGCGAGCAGTACTTC
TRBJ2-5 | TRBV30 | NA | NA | CAWRGEGETQYF | TGTGCCTGGAGAGGCGAGGGAGAGACCCAGTACTTC
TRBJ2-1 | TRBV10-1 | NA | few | CASSESGEGDRGRRNEQFF | TGCGCCAGCAGTGAGTCGGGTGAAGGGGACCGCGGACGTCGCAATGAGCAGTTCTTC
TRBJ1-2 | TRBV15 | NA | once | CATSRGTNYGYTF | TGTGCCACCAGCAGGGGCACTAACTATGGCTACACCTTC
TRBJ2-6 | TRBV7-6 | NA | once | CASTDRSGANVLTF | TGTGCCAGCACCGACAGGAGTGGGGCCAACGTCCTGACTTTC
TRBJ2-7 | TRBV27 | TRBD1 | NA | CASSLRGPLYEQYF | TGTGCCAGCAGTTTAAGGGGGCCCCTATACGAGCAGTACTTC
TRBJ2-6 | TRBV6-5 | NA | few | CATLDSGANVLTF | TGTGCCACATTGGACTCTGGGGCCAACGTCCTGACTTTC
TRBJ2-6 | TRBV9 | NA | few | CASSVATGQIFSGANVLTF | TGTGCCAGCAGCGTAGCTACGGGGCAGATCTTCTCTGGGGCCAACGTCCTGACTTTC
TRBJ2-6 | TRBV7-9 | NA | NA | CASSLGGPLGANVLTF | TGTGCCAGCAGCTTAGGGGGACCTCTGGGGGCCAACGTCCTGACTTTC
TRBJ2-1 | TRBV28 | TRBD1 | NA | CASSPTGGPYNEQFF | TGTGCCAGCAGTCCCACAGGGGGCCCCTACAATGAGCAGTTCTTC
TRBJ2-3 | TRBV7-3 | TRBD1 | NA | CASSMGSGGEDTQYF | TGTGCCAGCAGCATGGGGTCAGGGGGCGAAGATACGCAGTATTTT
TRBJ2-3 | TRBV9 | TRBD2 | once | CASSAFSGGTDTQYF | TGTGCCAGCAGCGCCTTTAGCGGGGGCACAGATACGCAGTATTTT
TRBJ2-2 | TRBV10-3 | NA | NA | CAIRGQATGELFF | TGTGCCATCAGAGGACAAGCAACCGGGGAGCTGTTTTTT
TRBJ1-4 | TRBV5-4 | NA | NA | CASSLWRSATNEKLFF | TGTGCCAGCAGCTTGTGGAGGTCCGCAACTAATGAAAAACTGTTTTTT
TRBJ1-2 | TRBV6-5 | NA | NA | CASSYEPQGVYGYTF | TGTGCCAGCAGTTACGAACCCCAGGGCGTCTATGGCTACACCTTC
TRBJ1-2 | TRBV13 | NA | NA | CASSLRVEAYGYTF | TGTGCCAGCAGCTTAAGGGTGGAAGCCTATGGCTACACCTTC
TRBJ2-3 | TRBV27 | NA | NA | CASSPFPPSTQYF | TGTGCCAGCAGTCCCTTCCCACCGTCCACGCAGTATTTT
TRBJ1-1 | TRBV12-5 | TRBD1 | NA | CASGSSSLAGGVNTEAFF | TGTGCTAGTGGTTCGTCATCTTTAGCAGGGGGCGTGAACACTGAAGCTTTCTTT
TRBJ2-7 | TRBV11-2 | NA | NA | CASSLRVRPPGEQYF | TGTGCCAGCAGCTTACGAGTCAGGCCCCCAGGTGAGCAGTACTTC
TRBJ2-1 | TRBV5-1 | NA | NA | CASSTSSDKSSYNEQFF | TGCGCCAGCAGCACCTCCTCGGACAAAAGCTCCTACAATGAGCAGTTCTTC
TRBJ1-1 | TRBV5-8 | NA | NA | CASSLRYNTEAFF | TGTGCCAGCAGCTTGCGGTACAACACTGAAGCTTTCTTT
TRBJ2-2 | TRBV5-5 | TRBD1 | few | CASSLTGTGGWNTGELFF | TGTGCCAGCAGCTTGACCGGGACAGGGGGCTGGAACACCGGGGAGCTGTTTTTT